This T cell receptor beta chain was captured by sequencing in a study of T cells in Graves' hyperthyroidism and ophthalmopathy. RNA transcripts served as the template for amplifying TCR beta CDR3 regions. When the TCR CDR3 underwent first-round RT-PCR, the HTBI primer set was used. From the multiplex PCR reads, TCRdb called clonotypes with MiXCR, one entry per CDR3 protein. Here the sample spans 300,000 to 450,000 distinct CDR3 sequences, approximately 15% being singletons. Study results and caveats: Most expanded thyroid clonotypes above 0.001 also appeared in blood.

The CDR3 totals 14 residues. The V segment lost 4 bases and the J segment 6 bases; nucleotides outside the gene matches: 6. Germline V gene data show CDR1 as MNHNS and CDR2 as SASEGT. Newly diagnosed hyperthyroidism patients aged 18 to 65 years had disease lasting under 2 months. Clinical symptoms, serum thyroxine, TRAb, thyroid ultrasound and orbital computed tomography informed diagnoses. This clonotype was observed many times. Its antigen is still unknown. Sequencing was done on a sample of blood. The TCR originated in a woman in her sixties or seventies with Graves' hyperthyroidism. The genes are TRBV6-1 and TRBJ2-3, with 8 bases lining up with TRBD1. CDR3 in amino acids: CASSADRVSDTQYF. As DNA, the CDR3 is TGTGCCAGCAGTGCGGACAGGGTCTCGGATACGCAGTATTTT.